This T cell receptor beta chain was obtained from a study of blood T cells in healthy people across ages. Note on this clonotype: The antigen is not known.

Alongside a J-beta primer mix, a sample-barcoded 5' primer served in a second PCR lasting roughly 7 to 11 cycles. TCRdb independently ran MiXCR on the 5' RACE reads; one entry per CDR3 protein. The table includes hundreds of thousands of distinct CDR3 sequences, about 30% detected once. Study-wide points: In the absence of known donor CMV status, changes in expanded clonotypes were possibly confounded. Per million T cells, TCR beta diversity dropped roughly linearly as age increased.

The specimen was blood. The TCR sequence derives from a woman over 75 in good health.

CDR3 bases: TGTGCCAGCAGTGAAATAAGGTTATGGAACACCGGGGAGCTGTTTTTT. Residues: CASSEIRLWNTGELFF. The chain combines TRBV2 with TRBJ2-2; D call uncertain. In germline, CDR1 is SNHLY, CDR2 FYNNEI. V lost 2 bases and J 1 base, leaving 11 bases between the germline ends. CDR3 size: 16 residues. Full variable domain (outside the CDR3, taken from reference TRBV2 and TRBJ2-2): EPEVTQTPSHQVTQMGQEVILRCVPISNHLYFYWYRQILGQKVEFLVSFYNNEISEKSEIFDDQFSVERPDGSNFTLKIRSTKLEDSAMYFCASSEIRLWNTGELFFGEGSRLTVL.